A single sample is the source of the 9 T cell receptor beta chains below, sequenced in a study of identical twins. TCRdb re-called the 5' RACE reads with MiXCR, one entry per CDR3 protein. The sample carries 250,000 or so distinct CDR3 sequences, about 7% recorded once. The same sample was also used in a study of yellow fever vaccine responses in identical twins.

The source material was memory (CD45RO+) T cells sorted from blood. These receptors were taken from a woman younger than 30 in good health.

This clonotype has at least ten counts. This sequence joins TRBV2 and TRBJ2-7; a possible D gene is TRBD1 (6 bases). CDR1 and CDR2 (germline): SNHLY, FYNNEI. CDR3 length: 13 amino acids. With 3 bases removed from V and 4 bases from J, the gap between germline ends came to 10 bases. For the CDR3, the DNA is TGTGCCAGCAGTGACCAGGGGTTGTACGAGCAGTACTTC. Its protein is CASSDQGLYEQYF. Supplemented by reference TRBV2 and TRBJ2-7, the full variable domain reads EPEVTQTPSHQVTQMGQEVILRCVPISNHLYFYWYRQILGQKVEFLVSFYNNEISEKSEIFDDQFSVERPDGSNFTLKIRSTKLEDSAMYFCASSDQGLYEQYFGPGTRLTVT.

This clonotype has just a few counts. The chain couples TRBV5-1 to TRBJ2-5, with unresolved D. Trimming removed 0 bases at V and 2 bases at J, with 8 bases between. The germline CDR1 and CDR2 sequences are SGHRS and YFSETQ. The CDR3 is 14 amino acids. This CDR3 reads CASSLGQPQETQYF. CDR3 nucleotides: TGCGCCAGCAGCTTGGGGCAGCCACAAGAGACCCAGTACTTC.

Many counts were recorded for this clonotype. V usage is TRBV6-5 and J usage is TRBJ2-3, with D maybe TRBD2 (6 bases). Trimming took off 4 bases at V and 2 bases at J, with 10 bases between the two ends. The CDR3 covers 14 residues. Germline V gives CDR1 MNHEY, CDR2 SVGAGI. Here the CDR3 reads CASSSRGFTDTQYF. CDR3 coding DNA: TGTGCCAGCAGTTCCCGGGGGTTCACAGATACGCAGTATTTT.

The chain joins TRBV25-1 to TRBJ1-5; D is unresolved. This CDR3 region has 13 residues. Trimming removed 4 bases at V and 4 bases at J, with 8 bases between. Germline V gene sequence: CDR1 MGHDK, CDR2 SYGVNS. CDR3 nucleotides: TGTGCCAGCAGTGGCAAAAGAAATCAGCCCCAGCATTTT. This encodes CASSGKRNQPQHF.

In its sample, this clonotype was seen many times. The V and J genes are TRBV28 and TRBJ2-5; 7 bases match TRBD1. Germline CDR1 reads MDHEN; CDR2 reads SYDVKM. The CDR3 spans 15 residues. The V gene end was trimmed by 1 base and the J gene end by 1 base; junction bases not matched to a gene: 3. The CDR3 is CASSLSAGGQETQYF. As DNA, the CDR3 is TGTGCCAGCAGTTTATCAGCAGGGGGCCAAGAGACCCAGTACTTC.

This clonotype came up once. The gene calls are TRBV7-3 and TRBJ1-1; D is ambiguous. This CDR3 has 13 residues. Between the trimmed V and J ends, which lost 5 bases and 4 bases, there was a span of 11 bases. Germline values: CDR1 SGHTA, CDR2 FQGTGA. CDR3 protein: CASSTRPGTEAFF. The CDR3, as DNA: TGTGCCAGCAGCACCCGGCCTGGCACTGAAGCTTTCTTT.

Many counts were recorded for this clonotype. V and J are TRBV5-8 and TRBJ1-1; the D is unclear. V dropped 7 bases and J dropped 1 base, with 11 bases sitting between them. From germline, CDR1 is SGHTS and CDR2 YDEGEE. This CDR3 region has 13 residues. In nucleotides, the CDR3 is TGTGCCAGCGAGGTCCAGCAGAACACTGAAGCTTTCTTT. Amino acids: CASEVQQNTEAFF.

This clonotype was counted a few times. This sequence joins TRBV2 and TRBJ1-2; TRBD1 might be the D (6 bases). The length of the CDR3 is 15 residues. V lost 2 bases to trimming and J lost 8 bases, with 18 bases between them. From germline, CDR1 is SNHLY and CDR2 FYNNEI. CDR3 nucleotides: TGTGCCAGCAGTGAACTATACTCAGGGGTGAAAGGCTACACCTTC. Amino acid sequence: CASSELYSGVKGYTF.

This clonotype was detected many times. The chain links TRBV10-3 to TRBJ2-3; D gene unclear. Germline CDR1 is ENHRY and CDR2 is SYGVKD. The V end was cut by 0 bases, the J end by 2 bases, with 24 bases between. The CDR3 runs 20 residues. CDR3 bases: TGTGCCATCAGTGAGTCTCTGGGCCATTGGTTTCACACCAACACAGATACGCAGTATTTT. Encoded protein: CAISESLGHWFHTNTDTQYF.